This T cell receptor (beta chain) derives from a study of blood T cell repertoires in COVID-19. The overall study: The samples span acute and convalescent COVID-19 from the United States, Italy and Spain. PBMCs, B-cell-depleted T cells, or T cells provided the cDNA or gDNA that made up the material.

Germline assignment: CDR1 MDHEN and CDR2 SYDVKM. CDR3 length: 17 residues. V shed 7 bases and J 9 bases; nucleotides not matched to a gene: 17. Original analysis: Estimates of nucleated cell counts were drawn from the amplification of reference gene primers. Clones were read by immunoSEQ multiplex PCR, and TCRdb kept only the in-frame ones, dropping some. Clone size and V and J calls were adopted from that table, with D and trimming inferred from the DNA. There are 95,000 to 150,000 clones in the sample; around 91% occur only once, and 25% to 30% lies in the top ten. The rearrangement uses TRBV28 and TRBJ1-6, with TRBD1 identical over 8 bases. This receptor was obtained from a man in his sixties or seventies with active or convalescent COVID-19. The source material was peripheral blood. The CDR3 DNA reads TGTGCCAGCACTTCAGGGGGCGCCCCGTTTTTCTCTTCACCCCTCCACTTT. Amino acids: CASTSGGAPFFSSPLHF.